Listed here are 30 T cell receptor beta chains from one sample, sequenced in a study of blood T cell repertoires in COVID-19. Some clones are missing from TCRdb's copy, which holds only in-frame ones; the method was immunoSEQ multiplex PCR. The sample holds 70,000 or so clones, about 88% seen once. The sample consisted of peripheral blood. Receptors were obtained from a human donor in a cohort sampled during active COVID-19.

Only a few counts were recorded for this clone. The rearrangement joins TRBV6-6 to TRBJ1-5; 8 bases are a match to TRBD1. Germline V gives CDR1 MNHNY, CDR2 SVGAGI (reference sequence). This CDR3 contains 16 residues. The V segment lost 6 bases and the J segment 2 bases; nucleotides outside the gene matches: 9. DNA of the CDR3: TGTGCCAGCAGCCTCGACAGGGGTGTAGGCAATCAGCCCCAGCATTTT. Its protein product is CASSLDRGVGNQPQHF.

V usage is TRBV3-1 (or the pseudogene TRBV3-2) and J usage is TRBJ2-1, with D possibly being TRBD2 (7 bases). The CDR3 is made up of 16 amino acids. V lost 4 bases and J lost 9, with 22 bases in between. In germline, CDR1 is LGHDT, CDR2 YNNKEL (reference sequence). The CDR3 bases are TGTGCCAGCAGCCCCCTAGGGGGGAGGGTTGATATTGAGCAGTTCTTC. Its protein is CASSPLGGRVDIEQFF.

V is TRBV20-1 and J is TRBJ1-1; no reliable D call. This CDR3 has 15 amino acids. Trimming left V 3 bases short and J 0 bases short, with 14 bases between. Looked up from germline, CDR1 is DFQATT and CDR2 is SNEGSKA (reference sequence). Here the CDR3 DNA reads TGCAGTGCTAGTACGCCACAGCAAATGAACACTGAAGCTTTCTTT. Translation: CSASTPQQMNTEAFF.

This sequence joins TRBV5-6 and TRBJ2-3; TRBD2 aligns across 14 bases. The V segment lost 3 bases and the J segment 0 bases; nucleotides outside the gene matches: 6. This CDR3 has 18 amino acids. Germline V gives CDR1 SGHDT, CDR2 YYEEEE. The CDR3 bases are TGTGCCAGCAGCTACTGGACTAGCGGGAGGCCCAGCACAGATACGCAGTATTTT. Protein product: CASSYWTSGRPSTDTQYF.

This clone was seen a single time. The chain couples TRBV6-6 to TRBJ2-1; maybe TRBD1 (8 bases). Germline values: CDR1 MNHNY, CDR2 SVGAGI (reference sequence). Between the trimmed V and J ends, which lost 6 bases and 5 bases, there was a span of 20 bases. The CDR3 length is 16 residues. The CDR3 DNA is TGTGCCAGCAGCTCCACTACAGGGGGGGACCACAATGAGCAGTTCTTC. It codes for CASSSTTGGDHNEQFF.

Regarding this clone: At one end the junction does not follow the germline gene, possibly because of a read error. The rearrangement links TRBV7-2 to TRBJ2-3; the match to TRBD2 covers 9 bases. CDR3 length: 15 amino acids. The germline V gene encodes CDR1 SGHTA and CDR2 FQGNSA. In DNA, the CDR3 is TGTGCCAGCAGCCTAGCGGGGCTTAGCACAGATACGCAGTATTTT. It is translated as CASSLAGLSTDTQYF.

The V gene is TRBV5-4, the J gene TRBJ1-2, with D hard to call. The CDR3 covers 12 residues. V lost 4 bases to trimming and J lost 8 bases, with 12 bases between them. CDR1 is SGHNT, CDR2 YYREEE, per germline (reference sequence). The CDR3 here is CASSPSGSGYTF. The CDR3 DNA reads TGTGCCAGCAGCCCATCGGGGTCCGGCTACACCTTC. The full variable domain, its missing parts supplied by reference TRBV5-4 and TRBJ1-2, is ETGVTQSPTHLIKTRGQQVTLRCSSQSGHNTVSWYQQALGQGPQFIFQYYREEENGRGNFPPRFSGLQFPNYSSELNVNALELDDSALYLCASSPSGSGYTFGSGTRLTVV.

V is TRBV3-1 (or the pseudogene TRBV3-2) and J is TRBJ2-1; D gene ambiguous. The V gene lost 0 bases and the J gene lost 0 bases, with 6 bases spanning the gap. The germline CDR1 and CDR2 sequences are LGHDT and YNNKEL (reference sequence). CDR3 length equals 15 residues. CDR3 nucleotides: TGTGCCAGCAGCCAAGATTGGAGCTCCTACAATGAGCAGTTCTTC. Translating gives CASSQDWSSYNEQFF.

The V call is TRBV10-3, the J call TRBJ2-2; no definite D call. Germline lookup yields CDR1 ENHRY and CDR2 SYGVKD. The CDR3 sequence is 17 residues long. Trimming stripped 0 bases from V and 5 bases from J, with 16 bases between. In DNA, the CDR3 is TGTGCCATCAGTGAGTCGAGGCCACCCCTTGGGACCGGGGAGCTGTTTTTT. Amino acids: CAISESRPPLGTGELFF.

The CDR3 is CASSLMFGSRPSGNTIYF. CDR3 in DNA: TGTGCCAGCAGCTTAATGTTCGGGAGCCGCCCCTCTGGAAACACCATATATTTT. V gene TRBV7-2 combines with J gene TRBJ1-3; no clear D. Germline loops: CDR1 SGHTA, CDR2 FQGNSA. Trimming took 2 bases from V and 0 from J, leaving 17 bases between them. This CDR3 region has 18 residues.

The chain carries TRBV5-4 and TRBJ2-1; the D is unclear. Looked up from germline, CDR1 is SGHNT and CDR2 is YYREEE (reference sequence). CDR3 length: 14 residues. The germline V and J ends were trimmed by 3 bases and 7 bases, with 14 bases remaining between them. The CDR3, as DNA: TGTGCCAGCAGCTCTACGGCGGCGGATAATGAGCAGTTCTTC. This sequence encodes CASSSTAADNEQFF. Full variable domain (rest looked up from reference TRBV5-4 and TRBJ2-1): ETGVTQSPTHLIKTRGQQVTLRCSSQSGHNTVSWYQQALGQGPQFIFQYYREEENGRGNFPPRFSGLQFPNYSSELNVNALELDDSALYLCASSSTAADNEQFFGPGTRLTVL.

The chain employs TRBV6-5 and TRBJ2-2, with D perhaps matching TRBD2 (6 bases). V was trimmed by 6 bases and J by 4 bases, leaving 12 bases between them. The CDR3 consists of 14 residues. The germline gives CDR1 MNHEY, CDR2 SVGAGI. This chain's CDR3 is CASRQGLATGELFF. DNA of the CDR3: TGTGCCAGCAGGCAGGGACTGGCCACCGGGGAGCTGTTTTTT.

The chain carries TRBV7-8 and TRBJ2-3, with TRBD1 matching over 9 bases. With V trimmed by 5 bases and J by 3 bases, 6 bases remained unmatched. CDR1 and CDR2 (germline): SGHVS, FQNEAQ. There are 15 residues in the CDR3. DNA for the CDR3: TGTGCCAGCAGCCCTGGACAGGGGCGAACAGATACGCAGTATTTT. Its translation: CASSPGQGRTDTQYF.

The genes are TRBV28 and TRBJ2-1; 11 nucleotides align to TRBD1. This CDR3 has 15 residues. The V segment lost 4 bases and the J segment 7 bases; nucleotides outside the gene matches: 6. The germline gives CDR1 MDHEN, CDR2 SYDVKM. CDR3: CASSSGTGGMNEQFF. In DNA, the CDR3 is TGTGCCAGCAGTTCCGGGACAGGGGGTATGAATGAGCAGTTCTTC.

The V gene is TRBV28, the J gene TRBJ1-2; possible D gene TRBD1, 6 bases. Germline CDR1 reads MDHEN; CDR2 reads SYDVKM. V gave up 1 base and J gave up 5 bases, with 8 bases separating them. CDR3 length: 13 amino acids. In nucleotides, the CDR3 is TGTGCCAGCAGTTTATCAGGGGAGTATGGCTACACCTTC. It codes for CASSLSGEYGYTF.

The J gene is TRBJ2-7, the V gene TRBV6-6, with a possible D match to TRBD1 (6 bases). Germline CDR1 MNHNY, CDR2 SVGAGI (reference sequence). Trimming cost V 5 bases and J 1 base, with 21 bases left between them. CDR3 length equals 17 residues. The CDR3 is CASSPQGLVRGSYEQYF. The CDR3 DNA is TGTGCCAGCAGTCCCCAGGGGTTGGTGAGGGGATCCTACGAGCAGTACTTC.

This clone was counted once. The chain has TRBV4-2 and TRBJ2-1; a weak D match, TRBD1 (5 bases). This CDR3 spans 13 amino acids. CDR1 and CDR2 from the germline V gene are LGHNA and YNFKEQ. V shed 0 bases and J shed 7 bases, with 7 bases lying between them. CDR3 in DNA: TGTGCCAGCAGCCAAGACAGGGAAAATGAGCAGTTCTTC. Its protein product is CASSQDRENEQFF.

The V gene is TRBV3-1 (or the pseudogene TRBV3-2), the J gene TRBJ1-2, with 9 bases lining up with TRBD1. This CDR3 has 17 amino acids. Germline V CDR1 and CDR2: LGHDT, YNNKEL (reference sequence). V lost 0 bases to trimming and J lost 4 bases; unmatched junction nucleotides: 9. The CDR3 sequence is CASSQESGTGPLYGYTF. DNA of the CDR3: TGTGCCAGCAGCCAAGAATCGGGGACAGGGCCACTCTATGGCTACACCTTC.

This clone occurred once. This chain links TRBV4-3 with TRBJ2-3, with D possibly TRBD2 on 7 matching bases. Germline CDR1 reads LGHNA; CDR2 reads YSLEER. Deletions cut 0 bases from V and 0 bases from J, with 16 bases between. The CDR3 is 18 amino acids. CDR3 coding DNA: TGCGCCAGCAGCCAAGAGGGGGCCCCAGCGGGAAGCACAGATACGCAGTATTTT. It specifies CASSQEGAPAGSTDTQYF.

The genes are TRBV3-1 (or the pseudogene TRBV3-2) and TRBJ2-1; TRBD2 matches 12 bases. CDR1 and CDR2 from the germline V gene are LGHDT and YNNKEL (reference sequence). V was pared by 3 bases and J by 8 bases, with 14 bases of the junction left unmatched. The CDR3 contains 18 residues. The CDR3, as DNA: TGTGCCAGCAGCCAGGGCCTTGGACTAGCGGGGCGGGGCGATGAGCAGTTCTTC. It codes for CASSQGLGLAGRGDEQFF.

This chain connects TRBV5-1 to TRBJ2-5; TRBD2 matches 7 bases. The V segment lost 5 bases and the J segment 5 bases; nucleotides outside the gene matches: 12. The CDR3 consists of 15 residues. Per the germline V gene, CDR1 is SGHRS and CDR2 is YFSETQ. CDR3: CASREGLAEGETQYF. The CDR3 DNA follows: TGCGCCAGCAGAGAGGGGCTAGCGGAGGGGGAGACCCAGTACTTC.

The V and J genes are TRBV12-3 or TRBV12-4 and TRBJ2-3, with D unclear. V was pared by 3 bases and J by 10 bases, with 11 bases between. The CDR3 has 12 amino acids. The CDR3 loop is CASSFNSLAQYF. In DNA, the CDR3 is TGTGCCAGCAGTTTCAACTCTTTGGCGCAGTATTTT.

This clone was seen more than once but under ten times. The genes are TRBV7-2 and TRBJ1-1; TRBD1 is a possible D gene (6 bases). This CDR3 region has 15 residues. Per germline, CDR1 SGHTA and CDR2 FQGNSA. V lost 7 bases, J lost 1 base, and 16 bases lay in between. CDR3 in amino acids: CASTTRGIRNTEAFF. The CDR3 nucleotides are TGTGCCAGCACCACAAGGGGGATAAGGAACACTGAAGCTTTCTTT. Combining the CDR3 with reference TRBV7-2 and TRBJ1-1 gives the whole variable domain GAGVSQSPSNKVTEKGKDVELRCDPISGHTALYWYRQSLGQGLEFLIYFQGNSAPDKSGLPSDRFSAERTGGSVSTLTIQRTQQEDSAVYLCASTTRGIRNTEAFFGQGTRLTVV.

The rearrangement links TRBV6-6 to TRBJ2-1; 10 nucleotides match TRBD2. The CDR3 runs to 14 residues. Unmatched junction bases numbered 1, after V lost 2 bases and J lost 6 bases. Germline V gene sequence: CDR1 MNHNY, CDR2 SVGAGI (reference sequence). Written as DNA, the CDR3 is TGTGCCAGCAGTTACAGCGGGAGGGCCAATGAGCAGTTCTTC. Its translation is CASSYSGRANEQFF.

The chain joins TRBV27 to TRBJ1-1, with D possibly being TRBD1 (5 bases). Germline loops: CDR1 MNHEY, CDR2 SMNVEV (reference sequence). The CDR3 contains 14 residues. Deletions cut 6 bases from V and 5 bases from J, with 16 bases between. The CDR3 DNA is TGTGCCAGCAGGCGGCCGTCGGGGGAGACTGAAGCTTTCTTT. Translation: CASRRPSGETEAFF.

Here the CDR3 reads CASSKRGGSSYNEQFF. CDR3 nucleotides: TGTGCCAGCAGTAAGAGGGGGGGGAGCTCCTACAATGAGCAGTTCTTC. This sequence joins TRBV6-2 or TRBV6-3 and TRBJ2-1; weak D call: TRBD2 (7 bases). Germline V CDR1 and CDR2: MNHEY, SVGEGT. Trimming stripped 5 bases from V and 0 bases from J, with 14 bases between. The CDR3 is 16 amino acids.

J is TRBJ2-7 and V is TRBV15; D is unclear. CDR3 length equals 13 residues. The V and J ends lost 0 bases and 7 bases respectively, with 10 bases between them. Germline CDR1 is LNHNV and CDR2 is YYDKDF (reference sequence). The CDR3 DNA reads TGTGCCACCAGCAGAGATCTGCTCGGGGAGCAGTACTTC. Translating it yields CATSRDLLGEQYF.

The rearrangement links TRBV5-1 to TRBJ2-3, with 10 bases that match TRBD2. The germline V gene encodes CDR1 SGHRS and CDR2 YFSETQ. This CDR3 contains 15 residues. V was pared by 1 base and J by 6 bases, with 5 bases of the junction left unmatched. CDR3 DNA: TGCGCCAGCAGCTTGTTTACTAGCGGGACGGATACGCAGTATTTT. Translation: CASSLFTSGTDTQYF.

The chain carries TRBV18 and TRBJ2-3, with TRBD1 matching 7 bases. Germline-derived CDR1 and CDR2 are KGHSH and LQKENI. V was pared by 5 bases and J by 6 bases, with 14 bases of the junction left unmatched. The CDR3 has 16 amino acids. CDR3: CASSSDRVDLPDTQYF. CDR3 sequence (DNA): TGTGCCAGCTCATCAGACAGGGTTGACCTCCCGGATACGCAGTATTTT. Full variable domain (missing parts from reference TRBV18 and TRBJ2-3): NAGVMQNPRHLVRRRGQEARLRCSPMKGHSHVYWYRQLPEEGLKFMVYLQKENIIDESGMPKERFSAEFPKEGPSILRIQQVVRGDSAAYFCASSSDRVDLPDTQYFGPGTRLTVL.

This sequence joins TRBV19 and TRBJ2-2; TRBD1 matches 8 bases. The CDR3 length is 15 residues. Trimming removed 7 bases from V and 3 bases from J; junction bases left unmatched: 7. Germline loops: CDR1 LNHDA, CDR2 SQIVND (reference sequence). CDR3 sequence: CASKPQGADTGELFF. The CDR3, as DNA: TGTGCCAGTAAACCCCAGGGGGCGGACACCGGGGAGCTGTTTTTT.